This T cell receptor beta chain was captured in a study of molecular identifiers for immune sequencing clone quantification. General study findings and limits: More than 97% of effector molecules, versus under 1% of naive-cell molecules, belonged to clones above 20 RNA copies.

Many counts were recorded for this clonotype. Its antigen is unknown. TCRdb analysed the PCR reads with MiXCR anew, one entry per CDR3 protein. The table has about 500,000 distinct CDR3 sequences, 20% to 25% seen once. Sequencing libraries of naive CD8 cells derived from approximately 22,000 to 940,000 sorted cells with 10%, 30% or 50% RNA. In the sort, naive CD8 T cells were defined as CD8+CD4-CCR7+CD45RA+. The TCR sequence derives from a human donor in good health. Some libraries in this study had Jurkat cell RNA spiked in. Sequencing input: naive CD8+ T cells from blood, with Jurkat cell RNA spiked in. Subset given: FACS-sorted CD8+CD4-CCR7+CD45RA+ naive T cells.

The CDR3 bases are TGTGCCAGCAGCCCCCCAACTGGATTAGGAGGAGATACGCAGTATTTT. As protein: CASSPPTGLGGDTQYF. This sequence joins TRBV7-9 and TRBJ2-3; maybe TRBD2 (5 bases). There are 16 residues in the CDR3. The V gene's germline CDR1 is SEHNR and CDR2 FQNEAQ (reference sequence). V dropped 5 bases and J dropped 5 bases, with 20 bases sitting between them.